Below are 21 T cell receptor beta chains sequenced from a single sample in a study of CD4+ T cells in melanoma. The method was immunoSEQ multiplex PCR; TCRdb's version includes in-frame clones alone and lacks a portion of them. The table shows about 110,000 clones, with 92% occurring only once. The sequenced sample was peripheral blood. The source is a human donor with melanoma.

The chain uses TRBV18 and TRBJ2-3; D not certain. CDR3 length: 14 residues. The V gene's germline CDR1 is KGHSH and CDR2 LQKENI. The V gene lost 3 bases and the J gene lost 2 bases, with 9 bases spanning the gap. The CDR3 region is CASSPGVDTDTQYF. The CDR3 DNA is TGTGCCAGCTCACCTGGAGTAGACACAGATACGCAGTATTTT.

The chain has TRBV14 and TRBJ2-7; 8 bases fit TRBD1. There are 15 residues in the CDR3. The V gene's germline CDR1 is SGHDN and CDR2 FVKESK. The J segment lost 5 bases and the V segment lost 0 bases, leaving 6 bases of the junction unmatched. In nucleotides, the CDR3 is TGTGCCAGCAGCCAAGATCAGGGGGCGTTGAACGAGCAGTACTTC. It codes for CASSQDQGALNEQYF. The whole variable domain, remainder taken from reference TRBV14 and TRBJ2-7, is EAGVTQFPSHSVIEKGQTVTLRCDPISGHDNLYWYRRVMGKEIKFLLHFVKESKQDESGMPNNRFLAERTGGTYSTLKVQPAELEDSGVYFCASSQDQGALNEQYFGPGTRLTVT.

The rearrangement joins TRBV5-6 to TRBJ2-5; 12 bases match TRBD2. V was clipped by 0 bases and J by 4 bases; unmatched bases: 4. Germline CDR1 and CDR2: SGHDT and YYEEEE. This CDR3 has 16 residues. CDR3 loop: CASSLELAGGVETQYF. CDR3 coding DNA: TGTGCCAGCAGCTTGGAGCTAGCGGGGGGGGTAGAGACCCAGTACTTC.

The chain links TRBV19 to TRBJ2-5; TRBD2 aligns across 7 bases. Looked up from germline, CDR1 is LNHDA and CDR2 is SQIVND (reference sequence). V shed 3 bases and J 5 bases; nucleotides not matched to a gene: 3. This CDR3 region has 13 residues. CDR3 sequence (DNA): TGTGCCAGTAGTATTATAGCGGGCGAGACCCAGTACTTC. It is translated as CASSIIAGETQYF.

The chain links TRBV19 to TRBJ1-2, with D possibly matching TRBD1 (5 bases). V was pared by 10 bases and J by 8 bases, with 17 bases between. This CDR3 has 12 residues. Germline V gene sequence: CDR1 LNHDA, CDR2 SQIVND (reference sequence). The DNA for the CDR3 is TGTGCCATAGCTGAACAGGTCGGCGGCTACACCTTC. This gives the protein CAIAEQVGGYTF.

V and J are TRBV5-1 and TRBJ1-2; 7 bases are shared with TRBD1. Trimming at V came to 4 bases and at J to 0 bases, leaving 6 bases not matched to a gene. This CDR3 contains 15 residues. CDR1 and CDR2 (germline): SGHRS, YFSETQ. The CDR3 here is CASSLSGTANYGYTF. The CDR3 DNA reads TGCGCCAGCAGCCTTTCCGGGACAGCTAACTATGGCTACACCTTC. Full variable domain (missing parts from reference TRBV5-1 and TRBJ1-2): KAGVTQTPRYLIKTRGQQVTLSCSPISGHRSVSWYQQTPGQGLQFLFEYFSETQRNKGNFPGRFSGRQFSNSRSEMNVSTLELGDSALYLCASSLSGTANYGYTFGSGTRLTVV.

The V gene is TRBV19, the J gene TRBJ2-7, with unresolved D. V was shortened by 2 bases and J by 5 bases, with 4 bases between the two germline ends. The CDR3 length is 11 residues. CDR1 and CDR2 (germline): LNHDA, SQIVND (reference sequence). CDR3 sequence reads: CASSILDEQYF. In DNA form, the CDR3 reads TGTGCCAGTAGTATATTGGACGAGCAGTACTTC.

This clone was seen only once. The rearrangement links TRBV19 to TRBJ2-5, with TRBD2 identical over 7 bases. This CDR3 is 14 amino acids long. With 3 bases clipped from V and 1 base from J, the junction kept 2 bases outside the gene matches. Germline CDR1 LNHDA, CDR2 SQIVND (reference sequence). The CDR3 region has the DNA TGTGCCAGTAGTATCGAGCGGGGCCAAGAGACCCAGTACTTC. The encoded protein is CASSIERGQETQYF.

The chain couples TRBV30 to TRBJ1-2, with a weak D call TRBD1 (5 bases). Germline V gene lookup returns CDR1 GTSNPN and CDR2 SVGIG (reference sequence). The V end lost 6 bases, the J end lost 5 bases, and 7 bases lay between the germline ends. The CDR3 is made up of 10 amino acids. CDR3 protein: CACGGYGYTF. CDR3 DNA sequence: TGTGCCTGCGGGGGATATGGCTACACCTTC.

DNA of the CDR3: TGTGCCAGCAGCGCCGGGACAGGGGTGTACAATGAGCAGTTCTTC. This gives the protein CASSAGTGVYNEQFF. The chain is built from TRBV7-6 and TRBJ2-1; 10 positions agree with TRBD1. The CDR3 loop spans 15 amino acids. V gave up 5 bases and J gave up 4 bases; unmatched junction bases: 5. In germline, CDR1 is SGHVS, CDR2 FNYEAQ.

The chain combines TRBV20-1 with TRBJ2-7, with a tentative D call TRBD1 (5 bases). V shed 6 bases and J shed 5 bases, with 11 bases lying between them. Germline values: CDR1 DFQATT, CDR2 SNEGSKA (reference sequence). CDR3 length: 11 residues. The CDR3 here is CSAPRVNEQYF. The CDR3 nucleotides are TGCAGTGCACCCAGGGTGAACGAGCAGTACTTC.

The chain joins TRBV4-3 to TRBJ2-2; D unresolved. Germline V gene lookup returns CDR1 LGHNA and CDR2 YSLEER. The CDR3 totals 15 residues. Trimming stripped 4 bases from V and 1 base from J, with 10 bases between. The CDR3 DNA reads TGCGCCAGCAGCCTTCGGGCGGTGAACACCGGGGAGCTGTTTTTT. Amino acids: CASSLRAVNTGELFF.

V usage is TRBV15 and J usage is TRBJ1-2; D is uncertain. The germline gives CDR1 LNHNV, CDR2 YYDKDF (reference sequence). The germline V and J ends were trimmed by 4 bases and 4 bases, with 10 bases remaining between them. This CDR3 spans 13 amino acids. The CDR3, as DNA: TGTGCCACCAGCAATCTGGTGACCTATGGCTACACCTTC. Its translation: CATSNLVTYGYTF. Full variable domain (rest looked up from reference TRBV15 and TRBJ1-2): DAMVIQNPRYQVTQFGKPVTLSCSQTLNHNVMYWYQQKSSQAPKLLFHYYDKDFNNEADTPDNFQSRRPNTSFCFLDIRSPGLGDTAMYLCATSNLVTYGYTFGSGTRLTVV.

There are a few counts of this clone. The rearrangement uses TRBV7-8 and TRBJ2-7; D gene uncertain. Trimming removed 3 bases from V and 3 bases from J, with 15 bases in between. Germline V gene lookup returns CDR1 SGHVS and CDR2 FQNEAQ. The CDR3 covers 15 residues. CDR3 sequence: CASSFLPSSFYEQYF. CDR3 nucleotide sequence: TGTGCCAGCAGCTTTCTACCCAGCAGCTTCTACGAGCAGTACTTC.

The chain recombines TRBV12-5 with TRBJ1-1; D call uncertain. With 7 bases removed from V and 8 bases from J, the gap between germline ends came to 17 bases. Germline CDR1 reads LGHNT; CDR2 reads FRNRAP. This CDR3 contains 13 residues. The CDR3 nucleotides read TGTGCTAGTGTCTCTTTAGCGCTACCCGAAGCTTTCTTT. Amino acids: CASVSLALPEAFF.

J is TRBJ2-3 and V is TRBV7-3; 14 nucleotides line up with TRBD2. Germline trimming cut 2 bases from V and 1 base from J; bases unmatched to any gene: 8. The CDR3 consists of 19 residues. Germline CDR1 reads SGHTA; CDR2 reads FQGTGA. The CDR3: CASSLLPGLAGEGTDTQYF. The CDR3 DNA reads TGTGCCAGCAGCTTACTCCCGGGACTAGCGGGAGAGGGCACAGATACGCAGTATTTT.

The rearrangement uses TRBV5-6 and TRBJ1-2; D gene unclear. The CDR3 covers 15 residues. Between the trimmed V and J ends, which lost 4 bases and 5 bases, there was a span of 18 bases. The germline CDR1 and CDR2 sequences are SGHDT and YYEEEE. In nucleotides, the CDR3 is TGTGCCAGCAGCCCCTACCATCCAGGTGATTATGGCTACACCTTC. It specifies CASSPYHPGDYGYTF.

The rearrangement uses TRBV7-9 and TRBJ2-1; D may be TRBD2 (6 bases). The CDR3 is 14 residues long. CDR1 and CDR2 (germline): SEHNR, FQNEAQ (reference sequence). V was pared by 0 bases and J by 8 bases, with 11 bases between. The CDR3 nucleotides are TGTGCCAGCAGCTTAGCACTAGCCGTGCATGAGCAGTTCTTC. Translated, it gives CASSLALAVHEQFF.

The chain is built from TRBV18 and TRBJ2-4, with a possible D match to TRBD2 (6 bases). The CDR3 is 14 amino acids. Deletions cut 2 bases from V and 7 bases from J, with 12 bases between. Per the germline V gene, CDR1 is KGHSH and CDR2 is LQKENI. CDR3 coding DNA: TGTGCCAGCTCACCAGGACGCCGGGGGAACATTCAGTACTTC. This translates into CASSPGRRGNIQYF.

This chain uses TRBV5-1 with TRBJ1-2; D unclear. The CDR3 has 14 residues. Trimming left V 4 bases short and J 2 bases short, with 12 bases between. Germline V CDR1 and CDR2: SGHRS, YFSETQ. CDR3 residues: CASSPPGVNYGYTF. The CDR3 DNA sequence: TGCGCCAGCAGCCCGCCCGGGGTAAACTATGGCTACACCTTC.

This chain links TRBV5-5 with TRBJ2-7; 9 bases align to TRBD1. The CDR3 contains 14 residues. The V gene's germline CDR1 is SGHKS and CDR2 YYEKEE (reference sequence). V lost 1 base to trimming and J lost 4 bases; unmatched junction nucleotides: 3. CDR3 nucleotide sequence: TGTGCCAGCAGCTTGACAGGGGGCTATTACGAGCAGTACTTC. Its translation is CASSLTGGYYEQYF.